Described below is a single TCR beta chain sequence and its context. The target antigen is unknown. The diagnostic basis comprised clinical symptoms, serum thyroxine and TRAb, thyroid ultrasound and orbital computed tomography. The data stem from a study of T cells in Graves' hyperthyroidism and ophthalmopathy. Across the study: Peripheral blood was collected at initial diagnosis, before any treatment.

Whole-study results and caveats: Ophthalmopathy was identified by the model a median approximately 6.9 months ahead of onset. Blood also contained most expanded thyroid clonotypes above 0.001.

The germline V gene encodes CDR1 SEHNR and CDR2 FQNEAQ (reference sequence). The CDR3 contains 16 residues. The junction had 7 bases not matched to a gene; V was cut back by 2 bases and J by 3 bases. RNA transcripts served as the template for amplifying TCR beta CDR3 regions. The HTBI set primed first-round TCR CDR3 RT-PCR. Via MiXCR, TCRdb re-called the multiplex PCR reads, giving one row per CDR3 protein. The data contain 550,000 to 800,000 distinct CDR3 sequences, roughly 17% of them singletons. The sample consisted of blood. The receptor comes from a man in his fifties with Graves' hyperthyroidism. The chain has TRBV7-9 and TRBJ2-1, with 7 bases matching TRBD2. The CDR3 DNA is TGTGCCAGCAGCTTACTGCGCGGGAGTTTCTACAATGAGCAGTTCTTC. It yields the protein CASSLLRGSFYNEQFF.